The 8 T cell receptor beta chains presented below share a single source sample, sequenced in a study of blood T cell repertoires in COVID-19. Some clones are missing from TCRdb's copy, which holds only in-frame ones; the method was immunoSEQ multiplex PCR. Of under 250,000 clones listed, 88% are singletons. The specimen was peripheral blood. The source of these receptors is a woman aged 55-70 years with acute or convalescent COVID-19.

The rearrangement links TRBV19 to TRBJ1-6, with D unresolved. The CDR3 is 17 residues long. Germline V lookup: CDR1 LNHDA, CDR2 SQIVND (reference sequence). The V and J ends lost 0 bases and 7 bases respectively, with 16 bases between them. The CDR3 protein is CASSIDSRDKPNSPLHF. In DNA form, the CDR3 reads TGTGCCAGTAGTATAGATTCCCGAGACAAACCAAATTCACCCCTCCACTTT.

The chain employs TRBV3-1 (or the pseudogene TRBV3-2) and TRBJ1-2; possibly TRBD1 for D (6 bases). The CDR3 runs 14 residues. Germline V lookup: CDR1 LGHDT, CDR2 YNNKEL (reference sequence). Trimming removed 2 bases at V and 4 bases at J, with 11 bases between. CDR3 amino acids: CASSQQQGSYGYTF. CDR3 coding DNA: TGTGCCAGCAGCCAACAACAGGGATCCTATGGCTACACCTTC.

This chain links TRBV5-1 with TRBJ1-2; D is unresolved. There are 13 residues in the CDR3. Germline V gene lookup returns CDR1 SGHRS and CDR2 YFSETQ. Deletions cut 0 bases from V and 8 bases from J, with 11 bases between. The CDR3 bases are TGCGCCAGCAGCTTGGCCAGTGAATACGGCTACACCTTC. Its translation is CASSLASEYGYTF.

The chain combines TRBV7-6 with TRBJ1-1, with 8 bases fitting TRBD1. Germline trimming cut 4 bases from V and 4 bases from J; bases unmatched to any gene: 14. The CDR3 consists of 17 residues. From germline, CDR1 is SGHVS and CDR2 FNYEAQ. The DNA of the CDR3 is TGTGCCAGCAGCTCTCAGGACAGGGCTTGGATGAGCACTGAAGCTTTCTTT. As protein: CASSSQDRAWMSTEAFF.

The rearrangement joins TRBV27 to TRBJ2-1, with a possible D match to TRBD2 (5 bases). The CDR3 has 17 residues. Germline-derived CDR1 and CDR2 are MNHEY and SMNVEV (reference sequence). Trimming took off 5 bases at V and 0 bases at J, with 17 bases between the two ends. CDR3 residues: CASSPSVLGSSYNEQFF. The DNA of the CDR3 is TGTGCCAGCAGTCCTTCGGTACTGGGGAGCTCCTACAATGAGCAGTTCTTC.

The CDR3 bases are TGTGCCAGTAGTATTGACAGGGCCTATGGCTACACCTTC. This encodes CASSIDRAYGYTF. The V gene is TRBV19, the J gene TRBJ1-2; the match to TRBD1 covers 7 bases. Germline lookup yields CDR1 LNHDA and CDR2 SQIVND (reference sequence). The V and J ends lost 3 bases and 4 bases, in that order; junction bases with no gene match: 2. There are 13 residues in the CDR3.

CDR3 in amino acids: CAWSFGTGGFTEAFF. CDR3 in DNA: TGTGCCTGGAGTTTTGGGACAGGGGGTTTCACTGAAGCTTTCTTT. V gene TRBV30 combines with J gene TRBJ1-1, with 11 positions matching TRBD1. Germline values: CDR1 GTSNPN, CDR2 SVGIG (reference sequence). V trimming: 2 bases; J trimming: 4 bases; junction bases outside the gene matches: 6. This CDR3 is built from 15 residues.

The chain joins TRBV3-1 (or the pseudogene TRBV3-2) to TRBJ2-1, with 11 bases identical to TRBD2. Germline-derived CDR1 and CDR2 are LGHDT and YNNKEL (reference sequence). After removal of 4 bases from V and 3 bases from J, the junction contained 2 bases not matched to a gene. The length of the CDR3 is 15 residues. The CDR3 DNA is TGTGCCAGCAGCCTAGCGGGAGGGGGCTACAATGAGCAGTTCTTC. Encoded protein: CASSLAGGGYNEQFF.